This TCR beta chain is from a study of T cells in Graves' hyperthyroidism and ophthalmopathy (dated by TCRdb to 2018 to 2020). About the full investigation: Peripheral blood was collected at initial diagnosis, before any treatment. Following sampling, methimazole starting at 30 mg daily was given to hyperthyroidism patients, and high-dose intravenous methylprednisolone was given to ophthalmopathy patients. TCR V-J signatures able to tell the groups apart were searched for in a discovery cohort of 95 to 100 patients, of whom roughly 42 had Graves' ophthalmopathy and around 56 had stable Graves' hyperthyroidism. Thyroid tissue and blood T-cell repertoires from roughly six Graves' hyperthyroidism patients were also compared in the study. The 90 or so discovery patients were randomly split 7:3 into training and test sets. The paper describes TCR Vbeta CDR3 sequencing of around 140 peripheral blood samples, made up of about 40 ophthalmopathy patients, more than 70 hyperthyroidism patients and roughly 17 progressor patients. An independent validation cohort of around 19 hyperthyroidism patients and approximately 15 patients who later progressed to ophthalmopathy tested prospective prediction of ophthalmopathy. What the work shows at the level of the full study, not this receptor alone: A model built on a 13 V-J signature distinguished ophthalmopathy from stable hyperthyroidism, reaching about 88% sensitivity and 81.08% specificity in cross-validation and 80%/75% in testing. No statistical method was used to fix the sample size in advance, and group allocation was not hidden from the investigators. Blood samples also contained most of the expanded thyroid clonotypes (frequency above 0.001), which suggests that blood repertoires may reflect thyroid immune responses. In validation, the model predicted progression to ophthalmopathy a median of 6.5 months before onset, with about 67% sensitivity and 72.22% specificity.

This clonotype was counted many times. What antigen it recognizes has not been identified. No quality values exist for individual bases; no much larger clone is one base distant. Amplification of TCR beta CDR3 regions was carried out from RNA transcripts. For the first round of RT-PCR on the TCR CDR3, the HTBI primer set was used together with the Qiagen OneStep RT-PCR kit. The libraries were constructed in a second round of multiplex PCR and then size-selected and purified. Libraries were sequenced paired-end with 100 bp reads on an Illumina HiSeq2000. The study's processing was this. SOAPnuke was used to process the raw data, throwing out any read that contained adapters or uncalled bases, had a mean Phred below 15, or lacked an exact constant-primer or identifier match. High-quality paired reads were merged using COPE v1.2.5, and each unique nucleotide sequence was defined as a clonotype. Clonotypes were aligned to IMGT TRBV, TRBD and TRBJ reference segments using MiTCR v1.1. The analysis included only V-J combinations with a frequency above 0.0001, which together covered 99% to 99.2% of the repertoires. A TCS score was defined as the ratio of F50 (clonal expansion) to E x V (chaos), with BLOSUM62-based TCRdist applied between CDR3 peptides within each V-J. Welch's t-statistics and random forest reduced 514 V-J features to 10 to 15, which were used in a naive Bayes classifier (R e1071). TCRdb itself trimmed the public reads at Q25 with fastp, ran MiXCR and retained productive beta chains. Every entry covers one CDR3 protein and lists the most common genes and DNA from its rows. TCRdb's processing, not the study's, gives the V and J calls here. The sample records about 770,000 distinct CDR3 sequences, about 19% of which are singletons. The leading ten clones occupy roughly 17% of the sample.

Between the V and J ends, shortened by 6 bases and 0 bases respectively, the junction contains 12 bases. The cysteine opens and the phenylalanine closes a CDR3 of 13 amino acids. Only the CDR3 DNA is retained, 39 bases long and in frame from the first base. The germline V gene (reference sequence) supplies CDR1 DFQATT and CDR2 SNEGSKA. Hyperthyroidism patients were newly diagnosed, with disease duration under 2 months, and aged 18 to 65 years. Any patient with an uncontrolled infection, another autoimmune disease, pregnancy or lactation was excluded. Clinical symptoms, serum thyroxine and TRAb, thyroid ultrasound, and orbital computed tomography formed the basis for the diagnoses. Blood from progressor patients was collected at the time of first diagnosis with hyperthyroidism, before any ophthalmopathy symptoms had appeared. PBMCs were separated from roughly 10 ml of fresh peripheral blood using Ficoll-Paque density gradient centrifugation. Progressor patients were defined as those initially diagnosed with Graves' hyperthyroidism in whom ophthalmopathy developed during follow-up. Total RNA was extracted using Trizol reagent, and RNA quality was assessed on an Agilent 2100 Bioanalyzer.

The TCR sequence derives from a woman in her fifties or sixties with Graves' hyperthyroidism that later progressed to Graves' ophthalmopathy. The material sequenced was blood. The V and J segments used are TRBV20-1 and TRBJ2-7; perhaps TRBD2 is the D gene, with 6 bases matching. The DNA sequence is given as TGCAGTGCGGGGACTGACTACTCCTACGAGCAGTACTTC. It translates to CSAGTDYSYEQYF.